This T cell receptor (beta chain) was sequenced in a study of CD8 T cells in ankylosing spondylitis. Regarding this clonotype: Antigen unknown.

Between the trimmed V and J ends, which lost 2 bases and 5 bases, there was a span of 17 bases. Germline loops: CDR1 SGHTA, CDR2 FQGNSA. The CDR3 has 16 residues. Study-level points and caveats: In ankylosing spondylitis blood, a motif of roughly 8 highly homologous TCR beta variants appeared characteristic.

Researchers built TCR beta libraries using quantitative 5'-RACE with molecular barcodes. MiXCR, applied by TCRdb to the 5' RACE reads, yields one record per CDR3 protein. Of some 130,000 distinct CDR3 sequences listed, approximately 7.3% are singletons. The rearrangement uses TRBV7-2 and TRBJ2-3; D call uncertain. The sample was blood, either unsorted or a sorted T cell fraction (not recorded which). The sequence derives from a female donor with ankylosing spondylitis or in good health (not recorded which). This CDR3 is CASSLTPRRSEDTQYF. CDR3 bases: TGTGCCAGCAGCTTAACCCCTCGGAGAAGCGAAGATACGCAGTATTTT.